The clone carrying this T cell receptor (beta chain) showed up just a few times. Its antigen is still unknown. The PCR used 60 Vbeta and 13 Jbeta primers. Data came from immunoSEQ multiplex PCR; TCRdb stores just in-frame clones and leaves some out. The repertoire consists of about 83,000 clones, with roughly 80% occurring once and the leading ten covering around 1.9%. The sample is drawn from a study of cytomegalovirus exposure and HLA in healthy donors. Study outcomes and limitations: A later analysis showed TCR association rates differing by HLA locus, peaking at DRB1 and lowest at HLA-C. By a later analysis, the bulk of CMV-associated TCR beta chains appeared HLA-restricted. Follow-up analysis later connected one missense variant in DCLRE1C with trimming of TCR beta V- and J-genes.

The receptor was isolated from a woman in her twenties or thirties in good health and CMV-seronegative. The sequenced sample consisted of PBMCs.

In DNA, the CDR3 is TGTGCCACCAGCAGGCCTTACCCATCACAGTACGAGCAGTACTTC. Residues: CATSRPYPSQYEQYF. The J gene is TRBJ2-7, the V gene TRBV15; D uncertain. Germline V gives CDR1 LNHNV, CDR2 YYDKDF (reference sequence). CDR3 length: 15 amino acids. V was clipped by 3 bases and J by 4 bases, with 16 bases between them.